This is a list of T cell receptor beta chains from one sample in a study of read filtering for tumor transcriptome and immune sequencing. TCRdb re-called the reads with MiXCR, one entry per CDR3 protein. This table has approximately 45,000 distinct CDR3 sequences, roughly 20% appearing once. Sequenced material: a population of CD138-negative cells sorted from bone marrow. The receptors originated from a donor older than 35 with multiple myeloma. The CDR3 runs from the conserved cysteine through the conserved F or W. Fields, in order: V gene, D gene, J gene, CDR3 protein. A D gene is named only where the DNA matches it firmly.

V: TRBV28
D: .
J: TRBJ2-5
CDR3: CASSFSDRQETQYF

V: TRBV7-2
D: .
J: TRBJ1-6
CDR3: CASSLALGRRAPLHF

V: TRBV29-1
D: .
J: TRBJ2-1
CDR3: CSVLLNQGGEQFF

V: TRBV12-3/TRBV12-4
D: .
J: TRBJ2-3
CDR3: CASSSAGGTSGTGSTDTQYF

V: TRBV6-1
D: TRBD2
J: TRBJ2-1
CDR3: CASIRLAGGRAYNEQFF

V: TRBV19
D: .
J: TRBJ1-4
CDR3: CASSSLDSPNEKLFF

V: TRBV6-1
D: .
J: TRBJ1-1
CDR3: CASSEVGLAAFF

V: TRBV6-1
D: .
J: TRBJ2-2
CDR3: CASRTKGGKAGELFF

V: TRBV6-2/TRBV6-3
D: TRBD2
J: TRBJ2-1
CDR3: CASSYSGGRTEQFF

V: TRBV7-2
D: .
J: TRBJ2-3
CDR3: CASSLVWRLSTDTQYF

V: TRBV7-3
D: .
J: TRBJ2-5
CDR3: CASSFGAQETQYF

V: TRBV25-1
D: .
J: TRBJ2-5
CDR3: CASSDETSFLQETQYF

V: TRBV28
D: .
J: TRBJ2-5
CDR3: CASSPPGPETQYF

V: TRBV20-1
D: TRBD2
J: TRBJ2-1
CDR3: CSALSGSRNEQFF